The T cell receptor (beta chain) described here comes from a study of blood T cell repertoires in COVID-19. Across the study: Acute and convalescent COVID-19 samples came from the United States, Italy and Spain. Nucleic acid was either cDNA or gDNA, and it came from T cells, B-cell-depleted T cells, or PBMCs.

Under the authors' procedure: Reference gene primer amplification gave nucleated cell count estimates. This table comes from immunoSEQ multiplex PCR, and its TCRdb copy is limited to in-frame clones, with some not included. The V and J calls and clone size were taken over from that table, and D and trimming were inferred from the DNA. The profile covers 100,000 to 150,000 clones, with around 86% appearing a single time and around 4% taken by the ten largest. The CDR3 runs 15 residues. Germline values: CDR1 SNHLY, CDR2 FYNNEI. The V gene lost 2 bases and the J gene lost 2 bases, with 11 bases spanning the gap.

Source material: peripheral blood. The J gene is TRBJ2-3, the V gene TRBV2; possibly TRBD2 for D (5 bases). This TCR derives from a man in his forties with acute or convalescent COVID-19. As DNA, the CDR3 is TGTGCCAGCAGTGAACAGCGGCTTAACACAGATACGCAGTATTTT. Protein: CASSEQRLNTDTQYF.